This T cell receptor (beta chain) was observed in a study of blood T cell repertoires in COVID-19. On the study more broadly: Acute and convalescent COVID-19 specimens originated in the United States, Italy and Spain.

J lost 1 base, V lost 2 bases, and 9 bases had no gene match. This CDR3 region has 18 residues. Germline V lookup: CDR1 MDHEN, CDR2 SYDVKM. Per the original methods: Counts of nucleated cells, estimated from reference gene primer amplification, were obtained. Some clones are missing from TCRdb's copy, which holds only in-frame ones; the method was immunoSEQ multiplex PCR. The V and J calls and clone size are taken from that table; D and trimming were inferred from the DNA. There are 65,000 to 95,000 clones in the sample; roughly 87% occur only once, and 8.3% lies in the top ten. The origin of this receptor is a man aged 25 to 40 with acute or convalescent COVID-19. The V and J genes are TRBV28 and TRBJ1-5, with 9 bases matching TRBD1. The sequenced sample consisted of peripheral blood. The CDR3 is CASSLRGTGFESNQPQHF. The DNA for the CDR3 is TGTGCCAGCAGTTTACGTGGGACAGGGTTTGAGAGCAATCAGCCCCAGCATTTT.